This T cell receptor beta chain was found in a study of PD-1 blockade in classical Hodgkin lymphoma (dated by TCRdb to 2018 to 2020). For the study in its entirety: Nivolumab dosing was 3 mg/kg intravenously every 2 weeks, continuing until either disease progression or unacceptable toxicity. To define a peripheral blood immune signature of response to PD-1 blockade in classical Hodgkin lymphoma, the study combined TCR beta sequencing with CyTOF. What the study reported, not specific to this receptor: CD4+ but not CD8+ TCR diversity rose significantly by C4D1 (p=0.0027 vs p=0.16), most apparent in complete responders (p=0.02). The study was restricted to a single clinical trial cohort, and the causes of repertoire differences, possibly disease activity or prior therapy, were left undefined. Trial patients with a complete response had baseline diversity similar to that of newly diagnosed patients, while partial responders and progressors had significantly lower diversity. Lower diversity was observed in patients in whom nivolumab was started less than 1 year after ASCT, and these patients were excluded from later analyses so that confounding by immune reconstitution would be avoided. Baseline TCR diversity was reported to be lower in newly diagnosed patients than in healthy donors, and even lower in relapsed/refractory patients.

Notes on this clone: Its antigen remains unidentified. Qualities for individual bases were not recorded, and no much larger clone is one base off.

The germline V gene yields SGHAT for CDR1 and FQNNGV for CDR2. The CDR3 runs 14 residues from the cysteine to the phenylalanine. CDR3 DNA is the only sequence kept; it has 42 bases, read in frame from the first base. Clipping removes 5 bases from V and 7 bases from J, with 2 as the unmatched junction base count. The Qiagen DNeasy kit was used to extract genomic DNA both from unsorted PBMCs and from the negatively selected CD4+ and CD8+ fractions. Amplification of TCR beta CDR3 regions was done by immunoSEQ multiplex PCR with primers that anneal to V and J segments. A synthetic immune receptor repertoire was used to minimize amplification bias, and remaining bias was computationally removed after sequencing. The paper's data handling went like this. Custom Python scripts were used to quantify repertoire diversity as the Shannon entropy index. Unsorted, CD4+ and CD8+ repertoires were examined separately, except in combined analyses, for which CD4+ and CD8+ sequences were merged in silico. Clonal expansion was defined as at least a 2-fold frequency increase after treatment relative to C1D1, with a pseudocount of 0.5 for undetected baseline clones. Singleton clones were defined as clones with 0 or 1 copy at C1D1, and non-singleton clones were defined as clones with 2 or more copies. Clones expanded in unsorted samples were assigned a CD4+, CD8+ or unknown annotation through matching of protein sequences in sorted samples from the same patient. Wilcoxon tests were applied to paired samples to test diversity changes from C1D1 to C4D1. TCRdb's version of the immuneACCESS table is confined to in-frame rearrangements and falls short of the full clone set. An unresolved V gene accounts for under half of the shortfall where checked; the remainder is of unknown origin. From that table come the V and J calls and clone size; the DNA was used to work out D and trimming. This sample comprises more than 20,000 clones, around four fifths of them detected only once. The leading ten clones occupy under 20% of the sample.

Read against the paper, the sample's time point label means: cycle 2 day 1 (C2D1) of nivolumab. All trial patients had relapsed after autologous stem cell transplantation, with cohorts A, B and C differing in prior brentuximab vedotin exposure. The trial cohort included 45 to 65 patients with relapsed/refractory classical Hodgkin lymphoma, and each patient had a best overall response of complete response, partial response or progressive disease. Trial patients were treated with single-agent nivolumab in the multi-cohort phase II CheckMate 205 trial. An independent review committee assessed best overall response by applying the 2007 International Working Group response criteria. PBMCs from the trial were collected at three points: immediately before nivolumab initiation (C1D1), and during therapy at cycle 2 day 1 and cycle 4 day 1. Peripheral blood was collected in 8 mL Vacutainer Cell Preparation Tubes, from which PBMCs were isolated by centrifugation and then cryopreserved.

The input for sequencing was peripheral blood mononuclear cells (PBMCs), taken before the second cycle of nivolumab. The clonotype was recovered from a human donor with classical Hodgkin lymphoma. The rearrangement combines TRBV11-2 with TRBJ1-6, with 10 bases matching TRBD1. The CDR3 protein is CASSEGQGNSPLHF. Read as DNA, the sequence is TGTGCCAGCAGCGAGGGACAGGGGAATTCACCCCTCCACTTT.